This TCR beta chain was sequenced in a study of blood T cell repertoires in COVID-19. Study information: Samples of COVID-19 (acute and convalescent) were obtained from the United States, Italy and Spain.

The CDR3 is 13 amino acids. Germline V gene lookup returns CDR1 SNHLY and CDR2 FYNNEI. Trimming took 4 bases from V and 12 from J; bases not matched to a gene: 5. The authors' processing: How many nucleated cells were present was estimated from reference gene primer amplification. The data were produced by immunoSEQ multiplex PCR, yet TCRdb's version contains in-frame clones alone and is incomplete. That table is the source of V, J and clone size, and D and trimming were worked out from the DNA. The sample carries 160,000 or so clones, about 80% recorded once. This TCR came from a man aged 55 to 69 with acute or convalescent COVID-19. The chain links TRBV2 to TRBJ2-1; 11 bases agree with TRBD2. Sequences were obtained from peripheral blood. CDR3 bases: TGTGCCAGCAGTGTAGCGGGAGGGCCGGGGCAGTTCTTC. It encodes CASSVAGGPGQFF.